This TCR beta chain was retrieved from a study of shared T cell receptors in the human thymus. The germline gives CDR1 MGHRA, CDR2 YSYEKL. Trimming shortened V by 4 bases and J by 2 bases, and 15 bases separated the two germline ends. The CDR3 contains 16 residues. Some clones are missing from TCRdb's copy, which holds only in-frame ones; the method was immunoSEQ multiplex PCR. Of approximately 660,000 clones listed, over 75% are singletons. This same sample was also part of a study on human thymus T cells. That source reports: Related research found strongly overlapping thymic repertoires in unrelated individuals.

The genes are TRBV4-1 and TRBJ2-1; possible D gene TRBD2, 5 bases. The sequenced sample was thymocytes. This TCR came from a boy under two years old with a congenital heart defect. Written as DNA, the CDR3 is TGCGCCAGCAGCCCCTTACGGGCGGGCCCCTACAATGAGCAGTTCTTC. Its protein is CASSPLRAGPYNEQFF.